This TCR beta chain was documented in a study of CD4+ T cells in melanoma (dated by TCRdb to 2021 to 2024). Regarding the research as a whole: The study investigated neoantigen-specific CD4+ T cells in human melanoma. Overall study outcomes, separate from this receptor: Neoantigen-specific CD4+ T cells were reported to be correlated with the function of CD8+ T cells, macrophages and B cells. Neoantigen-specific CD4+ T cells in melanoma were reported to show diverse differentiation states.

Libraries were constructed by the immunoSEQ multiplex PCR assay. TCRdb mirrors the immuneACCESS table, restricted to in-frame sequences. Some clones are absent from its copies; in checked studies, under half trace to an unresolved V gene, and the reason for the others is unknown. This sample gives 6,000 to 8,000 clones in total; under 75% of them show up just once. The top ten clones comprise around 23% of the sample. The CDR3 numbers 14 residues from cysteine through phenylalanine. Left in the record is the CDR3 DNA by itself, 42 bases read in frame from the first base. The germline ends are 10 bases apart after V is trimmed by 4 bases and J by 1 base. CDR1 and CDR2 were assigned from the germline V gene (reference sequence) as LNHDA and SQIVND. This clone has more than one count but fewer than ten. Its antigen is still unknown. No clone much larger than this one lies a single base away; base qualities are absent.

The donors were melanoma patients. The sequence is built from TRBV19 and TRBJ1-1; the D segment could be TRBD1, given 6 matching bases. What was sequenced was cells from a culture (not recorded whether cultured in vitro). This TCR was recovered from a human donor with melanoma. The CDR3: CASSNLDRNTEAFF. Here is the DNA: TGTGCCAGTAGTAATCTGGACAGGAACACTGAAGCTTTCTTT.